Shown below are 18 T cell receptor beta chains from a single sample sequenced in a study of blood T cell repertoires in COVID-19. Using immunoSEQ multiplex PCR, the repertoire was profiled, and TCRdb retains in-frame clones only, with some absent. Among around 400,000 clones listed, roughly 89% were seen once. Material: PBMCs or T cells enriched from blood (not recorded which). These receptors originate from a woman in her twenties or thirties who had recovered from COVID-19.

This rearrangement joins TRBV5-4 to TRBJ2-7; tentatively, D is TRBD2 (5 bases). Trimming pared 2 bases from V and 5 bases from J, leaving 14 bases between. Germline V lookup: CDR1 SGHNT, CDR2 YYREEE (reference sequence). The CDR3 has 14 amino acids. CDR3 nucleotides: TGTGCCAGCAGCTTAGTGGGAGTAAGCGACGAGCAGTACTTC. Its protein product is CASSLVGVSDEQYF.

This chain joins TRBV29-1 and TRBJ2-6; D uncertain. CDR1 and CDR2 from the germline V gene are SQVTM and ANQGSEA. The CDR3 is made up of 14 amino acids. Trimming took off 5 bases at V and 2 bases at J, with 10 bases between the two ends. CDR3 protein: CSVLEWTGANVLTF. The CDR3 region has the DNA TGCAGCGTTCTGGAGTGGACTGGGGCCAACGTCCTGACTTTC.

J is TRBJ1-1 and V is TRBV29-1; 11 nucleotides line up with TRBD1. Germline V CDR1 and CDR2: SQVTM, ANQGSEA. Trimming took 6 bases from V and 5 from J; bases not matched to a gene: 8. The CDR3 contains 14 residues. The CDR3 nucleotides read TGCAGCGTCGCCTTGGGGACAGGGGGGACTGAAGCTTTCTTT. Residues: CSVALGTGGTEAFF. The complete variable domain, with remaining parts taken from reference TRBV29-1 and TRBJ1-1, reads SAVISQKPSRDICQRGTSLTIQCQVDSQVTMMFWYRQQPGQSLTLIATANQGSEATYESGFVIDKFPISRPNLTFSTLTVSNMSPEDSSIYLCSVALGTGGTEAFFGQGTRLTVV.

The gene calls are TRBV10-3 and TRBJ2-3, with TRBD2 matching 7 bases. The germline gives CDR1 ENHRY, CDR2 SYGVKD. This CDR3 spans 13 amino acids. The junction had 6 bases not matched to a gene; V was cut back by 6 bases and J by 6 bases. The CDR3 protein is CAISPGGTDTQYF. The CDR3 DNA is TGTGCCATCAGCCCCGGGGGGACGGATACGCAGTATTTT.

The rearrangement uses TRBV16 and TRBJ1-1; the D gene is possibly TRBD1 (6 bases). V was shortened by 4 bases and J by 5 bases, with 17 bases between the two germline ends. CDR1 is KGHSY, CDR2 FQNENV, per germline. The CDR3 loop spans 15 amino acids. CDR3 sequence (DNA): TGTGCCAGCAGCCCATTATGGGGCAGGGGAACTGAAGCTTTCTTT. It is translated as CASSPLWGRGTEAFF.

In nucleotides, the CDR3 is TGTGCCAGCAGTTTCTTGGGATCGGAGGGTAACTATGGCTACACCTTC. Its translation: CASSFLGSEGNYGYTF. This rearrangement joins TRBV27 to TRBJ1-2; no reliable D call. The V end lost 3 bases, the J end lost 1 base, and 15 bases lay between the germline ends. The germline V gene encodes CDR1 MNHEY and CDR2 SMNVEV (reference sequence). CDR3 length: 16 amino acids.

This clone occurred once. The chain combines TRBV3-1 (or the pseudogene TRBV3-2) with TRBJ2-1, with TRBD1 matching over 10 bases. Looked up from germline, CDR1 is LGHDT and CDR2 is YNNKEL (reference sequence). Losses at the gene ends were 2 bases for V and 4 bases for J; bases not matched to a gene: 8. The CDR3 has 17 amino acids. CDR3 amino acids: CASSQHAGQGLYNEQFF. In DNA, the CDR3 is TGTGCCAGCAGCCAACACGCGGGACAGGGGCTTTACAATGAGCAGTTCTTC.

The chain uses TRBV5-1 and TRBJ1-6, with 8 bases that match TRBD1. Germline CDR1 and CDR2: SGHRS and YFSETQ. The CDR3 is 18 amino acids. Losses at the gene ends were 3 bases for V and 10 bases for J; bases not matched to a gene: 18. DNA for the CDR3: TGCGCCAGCAGCTCATATCCGGGACAGGCCCGAGTGGAGTCACCCCTCCACTTT. This codes for CASSSYPGQARVESPLHF.

The chain has TRBV7-3 and TRBJ2-5; 13 bases match TRBD2. V was pared by 5 bases and J by 5 bases, with 8 bases of the junction left unmatched. The CDR3 is 16 residues long. Germline assignment: CDR1 SGHTA and CDR2 FQGTGA. CDR3 amino acids: CASSAELAGGLETQYF. Written as DNA, the CDR3 is TGTGCCAGCAGCGCAGAACTAGCGGGGGGGCTCGAGACCCAGTACTTC.

This clone was seen a handful of times. V and J are TRBV10-3 and TRBJ1-1, with D perhaps TRBD1 (6 bases). There are 14 residues in the CDR3. The V end lost 10 bases, the J end lost 5 bases, and 20 bases lay between the germline ends. In germline, CDR1 is ENHRY, CDR2 SYGVKD. The CDR3 loop is CASKHPGEGTEAFF. The CDR3 DNA reads TGTGCCAGCAAACACCCAGGGGAGGGGACTGAAGCTTTCTTT.

This clone was seen once. The chain couples TRBV5-1 to TRBJ1-3; D not resolved. The germline V and J ends were trimmed by 4 bases and 0 bases, with 14 bases remaining between them. Germline V gene data show CDR1 as SGHRS and CDR2 as YFSETQ. The CDR3 covers 16 residues. CDR3 loop: CASSPAGASSGNTIYF. The CDR3 region has the DNA TGCGCCAGCAGCCCCGCGGGAGCGAGCTCTGGAAACACCATATATTTT. Full variable domain (remainder filled in from reference TRBV5-1 and TRBJ1-3): KAGVTQTPRYLIKTRGQQVTLSCSPISGHRSVSWYQQTPGQGLQFLFEYFSETQRNKGNFPGRFSGRQFSNSRSEMNVSTLELGDSALYLCASSPAGASSGNTIYFGEGSWLTVV.

This clone was found once. The chain carries TRBV18 and TRBJ1-2; TRBD1 matches at 9 bases. Trimming cost V 3 bases and J 3 bases; bases outside gene matches: 8. The germline CDR1 and CDR2 sequences are KGHSH and LQKENI. The CDR3 covers 16 residues. This CDR3 is CASSPSGTGTDYGYTF. In nucleotides, the CDR3 is TGTGCCAGCTCACCGAGTGGGACAGGGACTGACTATGGCTACACCTTC.

This sequence joins TRBV6-5 and TRBJ1-1; 11 nucleotides agree with TRBD1. The CDR3 consists of 14 residues. V trimming: 6 bases; J trimming: 7 bases; junction bases outside the gene matches: 7. Germline V CDR1 and CDR2: MNHEY, SVGAGI. As DNA, the CDR3 is TGTGCCAGCAGGCCGGACAGGGGGCTGGGTGAAGCTTTCTTT. It is translated as CASRPDRGLGEAFF.

With respect to this clone: One end of the junction varies from germline; a read error may be responsible. In DNA, the CDR3 is TGTGCCAGCAGCCCCAGCCGGGACAGGGTGGATTTC. It yields the protein CASSPSRDRVDF. The V call is TRBV6-2 or TRBV6-3, the J call TRBJ2-7; the match to TRBD1 covers 9 bases. Germline V lookup: CDR1 MNHEY, CDR2 SVGEGT. The CDR3 consists of 12 residues.

The genes are TRBV28 and TRBJ1-4; 10 nucleotides match TRBD1. The germline V gene has CDR1 MDHEN and CDR2 SYDVKM. V lost 7 bases and J lost 6; bases outside the gene matches: 5. The length of the CDR3 is 14 residues. The CDR3 nucleotides are TGTGCCAGCACCATGGACAGGGGGTATGAAAAACTGTTTTTT. It codes for CASTMDRGYEKLFF.

This chain links TRBV5-1 with TRBJ1-2, with 8 bases fitting TRBD1. Germline trimming cut 0 bases from V and 6 bases from J; bases unmatched to any gene: 10. Per germline, CDR1 SGHRS and CDR2 YFSETQ. The CDR3 consists of 16 residues. For the CDR3, the DNA is TGCGCCAGCAGCTTGGTATCCAGGGGGCTTGTCGATGGCTACACCTTC. This sequence encodes CASSLVSRGLVDGYTF.

In DNA form, the CDR3 reads TGTGCCAGCTCCCCAAGACAGGGTGAGACTGAAGCTTTCTTT. Translation gives CASSPRQGETEAFF. The chain joins TRBV18 to TRBJ1-1; 7 bases align to TRBD1. J was trimmed by 5 bases and V by 6 bases; bases with no gene match: 9. CDR1 and CDR2 (germline): KGHSH, LQKENI. CDR3 length equals 14 residues.

The chain joins TRBV5-6 to TRBJ2-1; 7 nucleotides align to TRBD2. Germline V gives CDR1 SGHDT, CDR2 YYEEEE. The CDR3 length is 16 residues. Unmatched junction bases numbered 13, after V lost 3 bases and J lost 7 bases. Here the CDR3 DNA reads TGTGCCAGCAGCTCCGGGACTATCGGCCTGGGGAATGAGCAGTTCTTC. This gives the protein CASSSGTIGLGNEQFF. Combining the CDR3 with reference TRBV5-6 and TRBJ2-1 gives the whole variable domain DAGVTQSPTHLIKTRGQQVTLRCSPKSGHDTVSWYQQALGQGPQFIFQYYEEEERQRGNFPDRFSGHQFPNYSSELNVNALLLGDSALYLCASSSGTIGLGNEQFFGPGTRLTVL.